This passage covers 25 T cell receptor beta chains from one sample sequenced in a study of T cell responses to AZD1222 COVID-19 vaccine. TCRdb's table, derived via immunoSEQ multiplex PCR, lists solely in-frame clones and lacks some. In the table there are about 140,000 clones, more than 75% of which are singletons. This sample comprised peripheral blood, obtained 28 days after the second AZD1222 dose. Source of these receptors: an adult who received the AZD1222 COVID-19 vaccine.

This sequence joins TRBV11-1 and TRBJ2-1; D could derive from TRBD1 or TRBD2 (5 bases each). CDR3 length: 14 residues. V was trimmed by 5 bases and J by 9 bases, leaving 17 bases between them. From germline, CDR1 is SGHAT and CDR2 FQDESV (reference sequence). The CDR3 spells CASSDGWGRGEQFF. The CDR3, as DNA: TGTGCCAGCAGCGACGGGTGGGGCCGGGGTGAGCAGTTCTTC.

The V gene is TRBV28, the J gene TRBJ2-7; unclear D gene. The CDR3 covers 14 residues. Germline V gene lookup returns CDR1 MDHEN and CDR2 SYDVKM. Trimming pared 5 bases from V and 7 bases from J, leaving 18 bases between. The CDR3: CASSPPAPYGEQYF. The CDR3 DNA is TGTGCCAGCAGTCCACCTGCCCCATATGGAGAGCAGTACTTC.

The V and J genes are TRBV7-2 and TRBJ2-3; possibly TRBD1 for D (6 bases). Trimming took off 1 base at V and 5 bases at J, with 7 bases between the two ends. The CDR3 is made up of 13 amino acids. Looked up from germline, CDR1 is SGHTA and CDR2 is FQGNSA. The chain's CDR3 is CASSLEGEDTQYF. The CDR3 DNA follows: TGTGCCAGCAGCTTAGAGGGGGAAGATACGCAGTATTTT.

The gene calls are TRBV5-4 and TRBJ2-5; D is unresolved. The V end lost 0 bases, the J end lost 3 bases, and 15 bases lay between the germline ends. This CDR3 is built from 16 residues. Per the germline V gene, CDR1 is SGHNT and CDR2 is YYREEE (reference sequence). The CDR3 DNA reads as TGTGCCAGCAGCTTGGCGACGCGGACGTCGGAAGAGACCCAGTACTTC. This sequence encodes CASSLATRTSEETQYF.

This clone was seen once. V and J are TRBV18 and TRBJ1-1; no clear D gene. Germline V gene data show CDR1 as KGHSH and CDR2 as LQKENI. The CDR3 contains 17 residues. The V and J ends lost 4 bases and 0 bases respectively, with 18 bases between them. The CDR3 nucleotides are TGTGCCAGCTCACAGAACAGCGATCTGGCGATGAACACTGAAGCTTTCTTT. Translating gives CASSQNSDLAMNTEAFF.

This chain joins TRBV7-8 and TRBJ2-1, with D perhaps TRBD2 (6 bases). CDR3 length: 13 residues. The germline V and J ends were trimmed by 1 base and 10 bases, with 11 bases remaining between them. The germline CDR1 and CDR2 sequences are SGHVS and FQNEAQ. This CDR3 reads CASSLERGREQFF. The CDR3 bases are TGTGCCAGCAGCTTAGAGCGTGGGAGGGAGCAGTTCTTC.

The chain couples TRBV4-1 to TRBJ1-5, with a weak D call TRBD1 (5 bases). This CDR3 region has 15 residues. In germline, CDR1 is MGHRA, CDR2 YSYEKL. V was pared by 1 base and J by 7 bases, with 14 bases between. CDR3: CASSQGTGVEQPQHF. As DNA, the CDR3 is TGCGCCAGCAGCCAAGGAACAGGCGTGGAGCAGCCCCAGCATTTT.

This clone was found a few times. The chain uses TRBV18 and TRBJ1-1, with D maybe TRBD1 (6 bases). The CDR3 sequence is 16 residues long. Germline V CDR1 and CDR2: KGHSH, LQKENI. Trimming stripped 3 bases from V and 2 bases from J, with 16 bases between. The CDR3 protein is CASSPQNRDINTEAFF. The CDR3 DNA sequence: TGTGCCAGCTCACCGCAAAACAGGGACATAAACACTGAAGCTTTCTTT.

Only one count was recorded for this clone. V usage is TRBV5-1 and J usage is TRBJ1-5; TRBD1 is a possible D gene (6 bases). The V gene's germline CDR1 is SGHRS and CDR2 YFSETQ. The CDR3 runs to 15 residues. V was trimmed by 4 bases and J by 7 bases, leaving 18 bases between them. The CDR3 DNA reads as TGCGCCAGCAGCAAGGAACCAAGGGGGGAGCAGCCCCAGCATTTT. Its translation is CASSKEPRGEQPQHF.

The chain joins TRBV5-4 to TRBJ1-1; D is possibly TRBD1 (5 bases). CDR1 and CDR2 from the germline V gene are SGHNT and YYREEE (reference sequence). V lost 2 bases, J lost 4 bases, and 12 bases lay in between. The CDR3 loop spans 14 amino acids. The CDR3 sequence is CASSFDGGGTEAFF. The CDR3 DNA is TGTGCCAGCAGCTTTGACGGGGGAGGCACTGAAGCTTTCTTT. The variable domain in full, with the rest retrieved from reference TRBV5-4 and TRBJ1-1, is ETGVTQSPTHLIKTRGQQVTLRCSSQSGHNTVSWYQQALGQGPQFIFQYYREEENGRGNFPPRFSGLQFPNYSSELNVNALELDDSALYLCASSFDGGGTEAFFGQGTRLTVV.

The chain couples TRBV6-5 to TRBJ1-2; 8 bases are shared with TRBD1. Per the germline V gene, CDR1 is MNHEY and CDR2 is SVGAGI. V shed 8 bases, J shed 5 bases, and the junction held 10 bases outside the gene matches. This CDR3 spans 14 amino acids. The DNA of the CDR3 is TGTGCCAGCGGATCAGGACAGGGCGTGTATGGCTACACCTTC. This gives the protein CASGSGQGVYGYTF.

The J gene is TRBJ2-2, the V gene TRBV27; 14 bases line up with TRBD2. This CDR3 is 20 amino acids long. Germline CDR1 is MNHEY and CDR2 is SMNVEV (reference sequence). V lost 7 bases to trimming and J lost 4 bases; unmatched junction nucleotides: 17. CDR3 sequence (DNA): TGTGCCAGCACCAACCTAATCCCGGGACTAGCGGGAGTCGGCACCGGGGAGCTGTTTTTT. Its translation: CASTNLIPGLAGVGTGELFF.

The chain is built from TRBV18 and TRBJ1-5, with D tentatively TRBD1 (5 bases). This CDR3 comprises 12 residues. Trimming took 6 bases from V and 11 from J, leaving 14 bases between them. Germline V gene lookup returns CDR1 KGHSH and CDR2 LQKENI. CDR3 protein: CASSKGERAQHF. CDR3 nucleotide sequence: TGTGCCAGCTCCAAAGGGGAGCGGGCCCAGCATTTT.

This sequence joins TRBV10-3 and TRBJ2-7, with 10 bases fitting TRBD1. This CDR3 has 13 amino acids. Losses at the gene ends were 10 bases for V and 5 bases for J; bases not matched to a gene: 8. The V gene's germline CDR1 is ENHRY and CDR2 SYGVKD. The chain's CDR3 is CATKTGGINEQYF. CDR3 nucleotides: TGTGCCACCAAGACAGGGGGCATTAACGAGCAGTACTTC.

CDR3 coding DNA: TGTGCCAGTAAACAGACAGTCATGAACACTGAAGCTTTCTTT. Protein product: CASKQTVMNTEAFF. The chain couples TRBV19 to TRBJ1-1; the D gene is possibly TRBD1 (5 bases). V was cut by 7 bases and J by 0 bases, with 12 bases left in between. Germline values: CDR1 LNHDA, CDR2 SQIVND (reference sequence). The CDR3 consists of 14 residues.

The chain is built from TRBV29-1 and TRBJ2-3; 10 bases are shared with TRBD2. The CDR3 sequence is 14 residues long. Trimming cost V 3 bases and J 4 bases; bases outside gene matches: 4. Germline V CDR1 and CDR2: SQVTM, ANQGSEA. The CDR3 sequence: CSVDLAGAADTQYF. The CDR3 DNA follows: TGCAGCGTTGACCTAGCGGGAGCTGCAGATACGCAGTATTTT.

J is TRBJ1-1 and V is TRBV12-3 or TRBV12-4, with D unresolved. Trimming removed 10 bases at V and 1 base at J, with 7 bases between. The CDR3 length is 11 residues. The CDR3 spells CATQKNTEAFF. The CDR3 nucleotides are TGTGCCACACAGAAGAACACTGAAGCTTTCTTT.

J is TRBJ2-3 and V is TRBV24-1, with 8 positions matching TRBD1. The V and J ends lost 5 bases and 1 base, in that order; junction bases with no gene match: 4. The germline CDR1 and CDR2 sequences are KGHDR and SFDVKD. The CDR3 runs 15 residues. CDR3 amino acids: CATSVPGQGTDTQYF. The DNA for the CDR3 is TGTGCCACCAGTGTCCCGGGACAGGGCACAGATACGCAGTATTTT.

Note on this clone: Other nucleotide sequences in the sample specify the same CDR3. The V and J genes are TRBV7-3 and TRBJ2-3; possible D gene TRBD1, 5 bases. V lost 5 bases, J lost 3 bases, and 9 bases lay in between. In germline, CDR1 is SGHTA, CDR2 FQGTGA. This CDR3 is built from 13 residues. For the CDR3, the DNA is TGTGCCAGCAGCCCAGGGCCGACAGATACGCAGTATTTT. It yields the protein CASSPGPTDTQYF. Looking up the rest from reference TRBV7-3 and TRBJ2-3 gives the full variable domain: GAGVSQTPSNKVTEKGKYVELRCDPISGHTALYWYRQSLGQGPEFLIYFQGTGAADDSGLPNDRFFAVRPEGSVSTLKIQRTERGDSAVYLCASSPGPTDTQYFGPGTRLTVL.

The CDR3 sequence: CAWAGGPFNEQFF. The CDR3 nucleotides are TGTGCCTGGGCGGGGGGGCCTTTTAATGAGCAGTTCTTC. The V call is TRBV30, the J call TRBJ2-1, with TRBD2 matching over 9 bases. The V gene's germline CDR1 is GTSNPN and CDR2 SVGIG (reference sequence). Trimming cost V 5 bases and J 7 bases; bases outside gene matches: 6. CDR3 size: 13 residues.

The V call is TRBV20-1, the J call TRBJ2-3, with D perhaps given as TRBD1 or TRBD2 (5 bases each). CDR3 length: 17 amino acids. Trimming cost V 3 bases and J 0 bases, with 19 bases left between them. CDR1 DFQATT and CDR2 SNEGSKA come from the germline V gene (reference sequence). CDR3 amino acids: CSASGDGGPGSTDTQYF. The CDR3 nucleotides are TGCAGTGCTAGTGGGGACGGCGGGCCAGGGAGCACAGATACGCAGTATTTT.

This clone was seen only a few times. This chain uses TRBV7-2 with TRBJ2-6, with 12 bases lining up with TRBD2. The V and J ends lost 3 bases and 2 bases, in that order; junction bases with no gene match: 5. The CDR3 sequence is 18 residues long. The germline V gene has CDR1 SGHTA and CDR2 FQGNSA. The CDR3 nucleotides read TGTGCCAGCAGCTTGGACCTAGCGGGGGGGCCTGGGGCCAACGTCCTGACTTTC. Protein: CASSLDLAGGPGANVLTF.

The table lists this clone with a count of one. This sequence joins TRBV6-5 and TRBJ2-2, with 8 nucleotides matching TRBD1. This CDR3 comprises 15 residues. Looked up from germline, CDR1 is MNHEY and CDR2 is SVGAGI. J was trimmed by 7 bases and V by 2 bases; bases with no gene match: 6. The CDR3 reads CASSYTQGAGGELFF. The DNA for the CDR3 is TGTGCCAGCAGTTACACTCAGGGGGCGGGCGGGGAGCTGTTTTTT.

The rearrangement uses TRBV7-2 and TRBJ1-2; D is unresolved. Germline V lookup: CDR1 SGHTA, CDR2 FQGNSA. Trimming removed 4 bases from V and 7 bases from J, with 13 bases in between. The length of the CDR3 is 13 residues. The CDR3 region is CASSYVGSGGYTF. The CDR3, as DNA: TGTGCCAGCAGCTACGTAGGGTCGGGTGGCTACACCTTC.

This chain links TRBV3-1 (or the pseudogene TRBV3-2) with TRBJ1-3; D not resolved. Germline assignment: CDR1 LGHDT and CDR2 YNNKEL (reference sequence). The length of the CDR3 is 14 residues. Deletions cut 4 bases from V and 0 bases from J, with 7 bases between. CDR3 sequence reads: CASSRRPSGNTIYF. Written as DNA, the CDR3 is TGTGCCAGCAGCCGGCGGCCCTCTGGAAACACCATATATTTT.